This T cell receptor beta chain was identified during a study of blood T cell repertoires in COVID-19. On the study more broadly: Donors in the United States, Italy and Spain gave samples during acute or convalescent COVID-19.

The data were produced by immunoSEQ multiplex PCR, yet TCRdb's version contains in-frame clones alone and is incomplete. The sample has 200,000 or so clones, approximately 82% seen once. In its sample, this clone was seen a few times. The sequenced material came from peripheral blood. The receptor comes from a human donor with acute or convalescent COVID-19. The donor label of this sample is uncertain.

The CDR3 DNA follows: TGTGCCAGCAGTCCCCTCGGGGGGAGGACTGAAGCTTTCTTT. It yields the protein CASSPLGGRTEAFF. This chain uses TRBV6-6 with TRBJ1-1; tentative D call: TRBD1 (5 bases). Trimming removed 5 bases at V and 5 bases at J, with 15 bases between. Germline CDR1 reads MNHNY; CDR2 reads SVGAGI (reference sequence). There are 14 residues in the CDR3.